Below, 27 T cell receptor beta chains from the same sample are listed, as sequenced in a study of T cell changes during pregnancy in multiple sclerosis (dated by TCRdb to between 2018 and 2020). Libraries were built with the immunoSEQ multiplex PCR assay. Imported from immuneACCESS, the table was reduced by TCRdb to in-frame sequences with V and J called. These copies leave out some clones; in studies compared against another copy, an unresolved V gene accounts for under half, and the cause of the remainder is not known. For this sample there are about 27,000 clones; approximately 91% appear just once. The top ten constitute under 8.5% of the sample. The sequences come from CD8+ T cells from peripheral blood mononuclear cells, collected in the second trimester of pregnancy. The source is a female donor with multiple sclerosis, enrolled in a pregnancy study.

The chain carries TRBV12-5 and TRBJ1-1; D gene unclear. The CDR3 is 14 amino acids. Trimming removed 7 bases at V and 2 bases at J, with 14 bases between. Per the germline V gene, CDR1 is LGHNT and CDR2 is FRNRAP. CDR3 sequence: CASAEATVNTEAFF. CDR3 nucleotides: TGTGCTAGTGCCGAAGCGACGGTTAACACTGAAGCTTTCTTT. The whole variable domain, filled in from reference TRBV12-5 and TRBJ1-1, reads DARVTQTPRHKVTEMGQEVTMRCQPILGHNTVFWYRQTMMQGLELLAYFRNRAPLDDSGMPKDRFSAEMPDATLATLKIQPSEPRDSAVYFCASAEATVNTEAFFGQGTRLTVV.

This clone was seen only once. The chain links TRBV5-6 to TRBJ2-4; tentatively, D is TRBD1 (5 bases). The CDR3 totals 15 residues. Trimming pared 0 bases from V and 8 bases from J, leaving 15 bases between. CDR1 SGHDT and CDR2 YYEEEE come from the germline V gene. The CDR3 DNA reads TGTGCCAGCAGCTTGGGGTACGCAGGGTGGTACATTCAGTACTTC. Translation: CASSLGYAGWYIQYF.

The chain couples TRBV7-3 to TRBJ2-1; 12 bases agree with TRBD2. This CDR3 has 16 residues. Trimming removed 3 bases from V and 0 bases from J; junction bases left unmatched: 0. The germline CDR1 and CDR2 sequences are SGHTA and FQGTGA. CDR3 loop: CASSLGLAGSYNEQFF. DNA of the CDR3: TGTGCCAGCAGCTTGGGACTAGCGGGCTCCTACAATGAGCAGTTCTTC.

This rearrangement joins TRBV6-1 to TRBJ2-3; 10 bases agree with TRBD2. Germline V lookup: CDR1 MNHNS, CDR2 SASEGT. With V trimmed by 3 bases and J by 1 base, 7 bases remained unmatched. The CDR3 runs 17 residues. The DNA for the CDR3 is TGTGCCAGCAGTGAGGCTAGCGGGGGTCTGGGCACAGATACGCAGTATTTT. Translated: CASSEASGGLGTDTQYF.

The chain joins TRBV4-3 to TRBJ2-7; 7 bases match TRBD2. CDR1 LGHNA and CDR2 YSLEER come from the germline V gene. CDR3 length equals 15 residues. Trimming at V came to 0 bases and at J to 3 bases, leaving 5 bases not matched to a gene. The CDR3 sequence is CASSQEPGTIYEQYF. CDR3 DNA: TGCGCCAGCAGCCAAGAGCCAGGGACTATCTACGAGCAGTACTTC.

The genes are TRBV25-1 and TRBJ1-1; 7 bases align to TRBD1. Unmatched junction bases numbered 11, after V lost 9 bases and J lost 1 base. The CDR3 runs 15 residues. CDR1 is MGHDK and CDR2 is SYGVNS in the germline V gene. The DNA for the CDR3 is TGTGCCAGTTCAGACAGGGCCGAATGGAACACTGAAGCTTTCTTT. It yields the protein CASSDRAEWNTEAFF.

This clone was seen just once. The CDR3 is CASSPWALAGGPGEQFF. CDR3 nucleotides: TGTGCCAGCAGCCCGTGGGCCCTAGCGGGGGGGCCTGGGGAGCAGTTCTTC. The chain is built from TRBV9 and TRBJ2-1, with 12 bases lining up with TRBD2. The germline V gene has CDR1 SGDLS and CDR2 YYNGEE. The junction had 15 bases not matched to a gene; V was cut back by 4 bases and J by 10 bases. This CDR3 has 17 residues.

The genes are TRBV19 and TRBJ1-4; 8 bases align to TRBD1. The CDR3 spans 14 residues. CDR1 is LNHDA, CDR2 SQIVND, per germline (reference sequence). Trimming cost V 7 bases and J 6 bases; bases outside gene matches: 7. The CDR3 coding sequence is TGTGCCAGTAATTCGAGGACAGGGCATGAAAAACTGTTTTTT. Translated, it gives CASNSRTGHEKLFF.

The chain is built from TRBV28 and TRBJ1-4; D is perhaps TRBD1 (5 bases). Germline assignment: CDR1 MDHEN and CDR2 SYDVKM. V was clipped by 3 bases and J by 6 bases, with 20 bases between them. The CDR3 is made up of 17 amino acids. The CDR3 DNA sequence: TGTGCCAGCAGTTTGGGGGACTCCGGAGGGTTGGATGAAAAACTGTTTTTT. Protein: CASSLGDSGGLDEKLFF.

The chain has TRBV7-6 and TRBJ1-3, with a possible D match to TRBD1 (6 bases). This CDR3 is 16 amino acids long. Germline V gives CDR1 SGHVS, CDR2 FNYEAQ. Trimming left V 4 bases short and J 9 bases short, with 22 bases between. The CDR3, as DNA: TGTGCCAGCAGCTCTGGGACACCCCACCTTGCGGGCACCATATATTTT. Translated, it gives CASSSGTPHLAGTIYF.

The chain has TRBV29-1 and TRBJ1-2; perhaps TRBD1 as D (5 bases). V lost 3 bases to trimming and J lost 7 bases, with 12 bases between them. This CDR3 comprises 12 residues. Germline V lookup: CDR1 SQVTM, CDR2 ANQGSEA. CDR3 nucleotide sequence: TGCAGCGTTGATTTCGGGGGACGTGGCTACACCTTC. It codes for CSVDFGGRGYTF.

The chain recombines TRBV6-5 with TRBJ2-5; 8 bases map to TRBD2. V shed 3 bases, J shed 2 bases, and the junction held 8 bases outside the gene matches. The germline CDR1 and CDR2 sequences are MNHEY and SVGAGI. The CDR3 length is 16 residues. The CDR3 here is CASSYGRGGEQETQYF. The CDR3 DNA is TGTGCCAGCAGTTATGGACGGGGGGGCGAGCAAGAGACCCAGTACTTC.

With respect to this clone: At one end the junction does not follow the germline gene, possibly because of a read error. The V gene is TRBV14, the J gene TRBJ2-5; TRBD1 matches at 9 bases. CDR1 is SGHDN, CDR2 FVKESK, per germline. The CDR3 totals 13 residues. The CDR3 sequence: CASSQLQGAVPHF. In DNA, the CDR3 is TGTGCCAGCAGCCAACTACAGGGGGCCGTCCCCCACTTC.

The chain joins TRBV9 to TRBJ1-2, with D perhaps matching TRBD1 (6 bases). The V end lost 2 bases, the J end lost 3 bases, and 14 bases lay between the germline ends. Germline CDR1 SGDLS, CDR2 YYNGEE. The CDR3 totals 15 residues. For the CDR3, the DNA is TGTGCCAGCAGCGTGGGGGCAGGGAGGGACTATGGCTACACCTTC. It codes for CASSVGAGRDYGYTF.

The CDR3 protein is CASSLDRVRYNSPLHF. CDR3 nucleotide sequence: TGTGCCAGCAGCTTAGATCGGGTGCGGTATAATTCACCCCTCCACTTT. The chain recombines TRBV11-2 with TRBJ1-6, with D unresolved. The germline V gene encodes CDR1 SGHAT and CDR2 FQNNGV. The CDR3 is made up of 16 amino acids. V dropped 0 bases and J dropped 4 bases, with 10 bases sitting between them.

The chain carries TRBV15 and TRBJ1-3, with D maybe TRBD1 (5 bases). Germline V gene lookup returns CDR1 LNHNV and CDR2 YYDKDF (reference sequence). The length of the CDR3 is 14 residues. Trimming removed 3 bases at V and 3 bases at J, with 9 bases between. The CDR3 sequence is CATSRTAGGNTIYF. DNA of the CDR3: TGTGCCACCAGCAGGACAGCGGGTGGAAACACCATATATTTT. The full variable domain, with the rest looked up from reference TRBV15 and TRBJ1-3, is DAMVIQNPRYQVTQFGKPVTLSCSQTLNHNVMYWYQQKSSQAPKLLFHYYDKDFNNEADTPDNFQSRRPNTSFCFLDIRSPGLGDTAMYLCATSRTAGGNTIYFGEGSWLTVV.

The V and J genes are TRBV28 and TRBJ2-3; TRBD2 matches 7 bases. In germline, CDR1 is MDHEN, CDR2 SYDVKM. The CDR3 consists of 16 residues. J was trimmed by 2 bases and V by 6 bases; bases with no gene match: 11. The CDR3 DNA reads TGTGCCAGCAGGGCGTCGGGACTAACCTTCACAGATACGCAGTATTTT. Its protein is CASRASGLTFTDTQYF.

The chain uses TRBV5-4 and TRBJ2-7, with D possibly TRBD1 on 7 matching bases. Trimming cost V 1 base and J 5 bases, with 19 bases left between them. This CDR3 is 16 amino acids long. CDR1 and CDR2 (germline): SGHNT, YYREEE (reference sequence). In DNA form, the CDR3 reads TGTGCCAGCAGCTTGCCCCCGGGCAGGGGGGACAACGAGCAGTACTTC. Residues: CASSLPPGRGDNEQYF.

This clone was observed a single time. The chain joins TRBV15 to TRBJ1-1; D call uncertain. V lost 5 bases to trimming and J lost 4 bases, with 11 bases between them. Per the germline V gene, CDR1 is LNHNV and CDR2 is YYDKDF (reference sequence). The CDR3 runs 13 residues. DNA of the CDR3: TGTGCCACCAGCTTAGAGGGATCCACTGAAGCTTTCTTT. Translating it yields CATSLEGSTEAFF.

The rearrangement uses TRBV2 and TRBJ2-7; TRBD1 aligns across 12 bases. V lost 3 bases, J lost 4 bases, and 4 bases stayed unmatched. Germline V lookup: CDR1 SNHLY, CDR2 FYNNEI. The length of the CDR3 is 15 residues. CDR3 loop: CASSERDRGQYEQYF. The CDR3 DNA is TGTGCCAGCAGTGAGCGGGACAGGGGGCAATACGAGCAGTACTTC.

The chain uses TRBV7-8 and TRBJ1-4; the D gene is possibly TRBD1 (6 bases). Germline loops: CDR1 SGHVS, CDR2 FQNEAQ. The CDR3 has 14 amino acids. Trimming took off 3 bases at V and 6 bases at J, with 11 bases between the two ends. DNA for the CDR3: TGTGCCAGCAGCTTCCGGGACACCTATGAAAAACTGTTTTTT. This encodes CASSFRDTYEKLFF. Complete variable domain (other parts from reference TRBV7-8 and TRBJ1-4): GAGVSQSPRYKVAKRGQDVALRCDPISGHVSLFWYQQALGQGPEFLTYFQNEAQLDKSGLPSDRFFAERPEGSVSTLKIQRTQQEDSAVYLCASSFRDTYEKLFFGSGTQLSVL.

The chain has TRBV7-9 and TRBJ1-2; D unclear. This CDR3 contains 11 residues. CDR1 is SEHNR and CDR2 is FQNEAQ in the germline V gene (reference sequence). V gave up 8 bases and J gave up 7 bases, with 11 bases separating them. Written as DNA, the CDR3 is TGTGCCAGCGAGCCTCTAGGTGGCTACACCTTC. It yields the protein CASEPLGGYTF.

V usage is TRBV7-9 and J usage is TRBJ2-5; D gene unclear. Germline V gene lookup returns CDR1 SEHNR and CDR2 FQNEAQ (reference sequence). The CDR3 consists of 14 residues. The V end was cut by 1 base, the J end by 7 bases, with 13 bases between. The CDR3 DNA reads TGTGCCAGCAGCTTAGACGACCAAGGCGGGACCCAGTACTTC. Its protein product is CASSLDDQGGTQYF.

With respect to this clone: Other DNA sequences of this sample code for an identical CDR3. The chain combines TRBV6-6 with TRBJ2-7; 7 bases are shared with TRBD2. Trimming took 2 bases from V and 3 from J; bases not matched to a gene: 4. Germline-derived CDR1 and CDR2 are MNHNY and SVGAGI (reference sequence). CDR3 length: 14 amino acids. The CDR3 DNA is TGTGCCAGCAGTTACCACGGGGGGAGCTACGAGCAGTACTTC. As protein: CASSYHGGSYEQYF.

The genes are TRBV7-8 and TRBJ2-7; perhaps TRBD2 as D (6 bases). Germline lookup yields CDR1 SGHVS and CDR2 FQNEAQ. V lost 5 bases and J lost 3, with 23 bases in between. The length of the CDR3 is 17 residues. CDR3 DNA: TGTGCCAGCAGCCAATATAGTGGGTCGGAGGGAGACTACGAGCAGTACTTC. Amino acid sequence: CASSQYSGSEGDYEQYF.

The rearrangement links TRBV7-3 to TRBJ1-5, with 7 bases aligning to TRBD1. Germline CDR1 is SGHTA and CDR2 is FQGTGA. V gave up 0 bases and J gave up 4 bases; unmatched junction bases: 3. The CDR3 is 15 amino acids. The CDR3 bases are TGTGCCAGCAGCTTAACAGGGGGCAGGAATCAGCCCCAGCATTTT. Translation gives CASSLTGGRNQPQHF.

This clone was counted a single time. The chain recombines TRBV4-3 with TRBJ2-2; 13 bases are a match to TRBD2. Losses at the gene ends were 0 bases for V and 3 bases for J; bases not matched to a gene: 7. CDR3 length equals 19 residues. Per the germline V gene, CDR1 is LGHNA and CDR2 is YSLEER. In nucleotides, the CDR3 is TGCGCCAGCAGCCAAGAAATCCGACTAGCGGGGGGTTACACCGGGGAGCTGTTTTTT. Residues: CASSQEIRLAGGYTGELFF.